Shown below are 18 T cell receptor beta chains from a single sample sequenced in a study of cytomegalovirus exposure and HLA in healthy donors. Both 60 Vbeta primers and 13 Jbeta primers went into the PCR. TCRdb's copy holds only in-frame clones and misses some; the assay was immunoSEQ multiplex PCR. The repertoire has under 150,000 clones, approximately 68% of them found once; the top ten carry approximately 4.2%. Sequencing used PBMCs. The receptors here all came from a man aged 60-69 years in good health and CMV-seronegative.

The CDR3 here is CASSLARQETQYF. CDR3 bases: TGTGCCAGCAGCTTGGCTCGCCAAGAGACCCAGTACTTC. The gene calls are TRBV7-3 and TRBJ2-5; D not certain. With 3 bases removed from V and 1 base from J, the gap between germline ends came to 6 bases. Germline loops: CDR1 SGHTA, CDR2 FQGTGA. This CDR3 spans 13 amino acids.

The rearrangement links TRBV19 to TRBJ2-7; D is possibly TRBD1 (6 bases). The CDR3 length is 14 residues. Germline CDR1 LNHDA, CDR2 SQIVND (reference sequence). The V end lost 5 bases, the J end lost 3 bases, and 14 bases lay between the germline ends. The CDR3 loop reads CASSFNTGFYEQYF. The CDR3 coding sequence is TGTGCCAGTAGTTTCAACACAGGGTTCTACGAGCAGTACTTC. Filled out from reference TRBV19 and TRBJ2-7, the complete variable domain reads DGGITQSPKYLFRKEGQNVTLSCEQNLNHDAMYWYRQDPGQGLRLIYYSQIVNDFQKGDIAEGYSVSREKKESFPLTVTSAQKNPTAFYLCASSFNTGFYEQYFGPGTRLTVT.

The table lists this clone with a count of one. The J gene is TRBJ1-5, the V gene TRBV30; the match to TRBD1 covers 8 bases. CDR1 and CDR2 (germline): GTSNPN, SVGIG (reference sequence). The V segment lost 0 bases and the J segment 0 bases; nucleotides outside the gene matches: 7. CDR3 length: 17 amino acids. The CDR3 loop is CAWSVARTGFSNQPQHF. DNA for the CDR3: TGTGCCTGGAGTGTCGCCAGGACAGGGTTTAGCAATCAGCCCCAGCATTTT.

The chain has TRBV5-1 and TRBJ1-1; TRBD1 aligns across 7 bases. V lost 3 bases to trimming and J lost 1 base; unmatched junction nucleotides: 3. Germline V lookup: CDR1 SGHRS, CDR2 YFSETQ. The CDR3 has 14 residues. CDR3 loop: CASSWRQGNTEAFF. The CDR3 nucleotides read TGCGCCAGCAGCTGGAGACAGGGGAACACTGAAGCTTTCTTT.

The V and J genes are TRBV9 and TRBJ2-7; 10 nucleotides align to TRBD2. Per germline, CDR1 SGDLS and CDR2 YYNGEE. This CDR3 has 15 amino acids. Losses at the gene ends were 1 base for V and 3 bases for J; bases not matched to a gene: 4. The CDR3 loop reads CASSVRGTSDYEQYF. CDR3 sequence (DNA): TGTGCCAGCAGCGTACGAGGGACTAGCGACTACGAGCAGTACTTC.

CDR3 residues: CASSLGTGDALNTEAFF. The DNA for the CDR3 is TGTGCCAGCTCACTGGGGACAGGGGATGCCCTGAACACTGAAGCTTTCTTT. The genes are TRBV18 and TRBJ1-1; 10 nucleotides align to TRBD1. The length of the CDR3 is 17 residues. The ends lost 4 bases at V and 0 bases at J; junction bases unmatched: 8. Looked up from germline, CDR1 is KGHSH and CDR2 is LQKENI. Filled out from reference TRBV18 and TRBJ1-1, the complete variable domain reads NAGVMQNPRHLVRRRGQEARLRCSPMKGHSHVYWYRQLPEEGLKFMVYLQKENIIDESGMPKERFSAEFPKEGPSILRIQQVVRGDSAAYFCASSLGTGDALNTEAFFGQGTRLTVV.

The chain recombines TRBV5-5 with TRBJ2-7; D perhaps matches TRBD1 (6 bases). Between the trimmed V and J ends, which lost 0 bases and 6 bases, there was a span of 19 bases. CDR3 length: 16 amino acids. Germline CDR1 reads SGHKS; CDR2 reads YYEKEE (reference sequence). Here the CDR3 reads CASSLGLGFGGSEQYF. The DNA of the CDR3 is TGTGCCAGCAGCTTGGGGCTGGGGTTTGGGGGCTCCGAGCAGTACTTC.

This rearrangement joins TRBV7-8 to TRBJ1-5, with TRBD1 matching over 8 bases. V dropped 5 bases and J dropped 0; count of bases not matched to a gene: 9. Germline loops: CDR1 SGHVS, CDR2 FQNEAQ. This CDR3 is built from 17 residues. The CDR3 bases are TGTGCCAGCAGCCTAGTACCCGACAGGGGTAGCAATCAGCCCCAGCATTTT. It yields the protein CASSLVPDRGSNQPQHF.

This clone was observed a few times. The CDR3 loop reads CASDDRGVGEQYF. CDR3 coding DNA: TGTGCCAGTGATGACAGGGGAGTGGGCGAGCAGTACTTC. The chain has TRBV19 and TRBJ2-7; TRBD1 agrees at 8 bases. In germline, CDR1 is LNHDA, CDR2 SQIVND (reference sequence). The CDR3 spans 13 residues. The trim removed 8 bases at V and 6 bases at J, leaving 9 bases unmatched. The entire variable domain, with the rest obtained from reference TRBV19 and TRBJ2-7, is as follows: DGGITQSPKYLFRKEGQNVTLSCEQNLNHDAMYWYRQDPGQGLRLIYYSQIVNDFQKGDIAEGYSVSREKKESFPLTVTSAQKNPTAFYLCASDDRGVGEQYFGPGTRLTVT.

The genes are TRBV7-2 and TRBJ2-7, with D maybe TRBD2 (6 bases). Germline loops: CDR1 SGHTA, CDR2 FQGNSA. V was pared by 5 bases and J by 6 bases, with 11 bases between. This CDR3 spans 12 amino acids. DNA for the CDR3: TGTGCCAGCAGCGGGGGACTGGGCGAGCAGTACTTC. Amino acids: CASSGGLGEQYF.

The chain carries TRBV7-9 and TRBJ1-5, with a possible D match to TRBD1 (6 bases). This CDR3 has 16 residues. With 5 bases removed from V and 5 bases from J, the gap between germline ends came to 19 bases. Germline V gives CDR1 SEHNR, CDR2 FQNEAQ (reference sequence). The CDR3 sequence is CASSPPTQGGYQPQHF. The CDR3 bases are TGTGCCAGCAGCCCCCCCACACAGGGCGGGTATCAGCCCCAGCATTTT. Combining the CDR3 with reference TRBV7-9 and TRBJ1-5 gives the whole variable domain DTGVSQNPRHKITKRGQNVTFRCDPISEHNRLYWYRQTLGQGPEFLTYFQNEAQLEKSRLLSDRFSAERPKGSFSTLEIQRTEQGDSAMYLCASSPPTQGGYQPQHFGDGTRLSIL.

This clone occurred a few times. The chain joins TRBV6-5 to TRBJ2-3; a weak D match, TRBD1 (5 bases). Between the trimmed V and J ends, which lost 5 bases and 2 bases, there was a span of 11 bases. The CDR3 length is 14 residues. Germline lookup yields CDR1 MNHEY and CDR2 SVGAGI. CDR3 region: CASSPQETTDTQYF. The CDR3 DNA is TGTGCCAGCAGTCCACAGGAGACCACAGATACGCAGTATTTT.

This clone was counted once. For the CDR3, the DNA is TGCGCCAGCAGGCGGCTAGCGGGGTACGAGCAGTACTTC. This translates into CASRRLAGYEQYF. This chain links TRBV5-1 with TRBJ2-7; 9 bases align to TRBD2. From germline, CDR1 is SGHRS and CDR2 YFSETQ. The CDR3 totals 13 residues. Trimming cost V 5 bases and J 4 bases; bases outside gene matches: 4.

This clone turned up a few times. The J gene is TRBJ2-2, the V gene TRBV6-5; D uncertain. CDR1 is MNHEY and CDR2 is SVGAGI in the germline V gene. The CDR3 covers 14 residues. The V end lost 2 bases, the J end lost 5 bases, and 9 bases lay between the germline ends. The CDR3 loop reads CASSYDEVTGELFF. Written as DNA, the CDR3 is TGTGCCAGCAGTTACGACGAGGTGACCGGGGAGCTGTTTTTT.

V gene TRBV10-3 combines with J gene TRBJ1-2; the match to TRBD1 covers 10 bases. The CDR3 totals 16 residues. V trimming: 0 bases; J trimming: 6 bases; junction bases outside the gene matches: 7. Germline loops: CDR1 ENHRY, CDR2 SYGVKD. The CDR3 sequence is CAISESGTGARDGYTF. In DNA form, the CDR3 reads TGTGCCATCAGTGAGTCTGGGACAGGGGCAAGGGATGGCTACACCTTC.

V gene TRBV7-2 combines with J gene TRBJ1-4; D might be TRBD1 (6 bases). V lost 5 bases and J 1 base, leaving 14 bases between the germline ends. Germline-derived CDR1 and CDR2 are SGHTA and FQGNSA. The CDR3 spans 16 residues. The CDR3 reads CASSPQRTVTNEKLFF. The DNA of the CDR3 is TGTGCCAGCAGCCCCCAAAGGACAGTAACTAATGAAAAACTGTTTTTT.

CDR3 DNA sequence: TGCGCCAGCAGCCAAGAAGTGGCCGCGGGAAATGAAAAACTGTTTTTT. Translated, it gives CASSQEVAAGNEKLFF. The chain joins TRBV4-3 to TRBJ1-4; D remains ambiguous. CDR1 and CDR2 from the germline V gene are LGHNA and YSLEER. The CDR3 consists of 16 residues. V lost 0 bases, J lost 5 bases, and 13 bases lay in between.

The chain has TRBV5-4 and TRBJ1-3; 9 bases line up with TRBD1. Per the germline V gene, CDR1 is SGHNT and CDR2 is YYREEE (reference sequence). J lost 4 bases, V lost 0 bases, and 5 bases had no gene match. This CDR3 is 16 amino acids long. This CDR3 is CASSLGDRGEGNTIYF. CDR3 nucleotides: TGTGCCAGCAGCTTGGGCGACAGGGGGGAAGGAAACACCATATATTTT.